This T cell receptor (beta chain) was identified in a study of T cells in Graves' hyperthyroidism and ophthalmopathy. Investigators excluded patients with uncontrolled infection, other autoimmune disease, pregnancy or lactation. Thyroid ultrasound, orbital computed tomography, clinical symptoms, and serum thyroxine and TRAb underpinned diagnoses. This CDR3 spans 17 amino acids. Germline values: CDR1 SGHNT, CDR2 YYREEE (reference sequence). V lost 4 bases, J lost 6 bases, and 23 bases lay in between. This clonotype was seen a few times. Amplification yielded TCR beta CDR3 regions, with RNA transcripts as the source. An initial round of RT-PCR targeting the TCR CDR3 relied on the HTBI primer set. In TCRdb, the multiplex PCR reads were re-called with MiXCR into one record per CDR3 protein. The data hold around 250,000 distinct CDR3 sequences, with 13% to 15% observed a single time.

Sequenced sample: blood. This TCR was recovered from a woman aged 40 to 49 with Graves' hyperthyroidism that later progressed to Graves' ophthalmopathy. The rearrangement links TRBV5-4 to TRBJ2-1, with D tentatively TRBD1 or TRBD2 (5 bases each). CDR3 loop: CASSPSKGTHRPNEQFF. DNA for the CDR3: TGTGCCAGCAGCCCTTCTAAGGGGACCCACCGACCCAATGAGCAGTTCTTC. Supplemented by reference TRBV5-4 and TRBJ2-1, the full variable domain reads ETGVTQSPTHLIKTRGQQVTLRCSSQSGHNTVSWYQQALGQGPQFIFQYYREEENGRGNFPPRFSGLQFPNYSSELNVNALELDDSALYLCASSPSKGTHRPNEQFFGPGTRLTVL.